Given below is one T cell receptor beta chain in context. Its matching antigen is unknown. Clones were read by immunoSEQ multiplex PCR, and TCRdb kept only the in-frame ones, dropping some. The table has more than 150,000 clones, 94% seen once. The record originates from a study of T cell responses to AZD1222 COVID-19 vaccine. General study findings and limits: Repertoires were collected only later (after the peak T cell response had occurred). Females made up more of the donors, who were largely white British, and clonal diversity may have come out too low.

The germline V gene encodes CDR1 LGHNA and CDR2 YNFKEQ. The CDR3 runs to 15 residues. V was cut by 0 bases and J by 6 bases, with 12 bases left in between. This sample comprised peripheral blood, obtained on day 0 of AZD1222 vaccination. This sequence originates from an adult in good health. This chain uses TRBV4-2 with TRBJ1-5, with D tentatively TRBD1 (6 bases). CDR3 in DNA: TGTGCCAGCAGCCAAGATAGACAGGTTAGTCAGCCCCAGCATTTT. Translated, it gives CASSQDRQVSQPQHF.